Detailed here is one T cell receptor beta chain. Its antigen remains unidentified. V lost 4 bases and J lost 0; bases outside the gene matches: 13. This CDR3 is built from 18 residues. Germline-derived CDR1 and CDR2 are SEHNR and FQNEAQ (reference sequence). This specimen belongs to a study of cytomegalovirus exposure and HLA in healthy donors. Researchers ran the PCR with 60 Vbeta and 13 Jbeta primers. TCRdb's copy holds only in-frame clones and misses some; the assay was immunoSEQ multiplex PCR. Seen here are fewer than 150,000 clones, roughly 80% observed once, and the top ten hold about 3.1%. General study results and limits: By HLA locus, TCR association rates varied in a later analysis, with DRB1 showing the most and HLA-C the fewest. A reported reduction in N-insertions relative to the roughly 710-donor mean was seen in an Asian-associated ancestry cluster in a later analysis. Most sequenced TCRs were rare (though some public TCRs occurred in many donors).

J is TRBJ2-3 and V is TRBV7-9, with TRBD2 matching 7 bases. The source of this sequence is a man aged 40-49 years in good health and CMV-seronegative. Material: PBMCs. The CDR3 DNA reads TGTGCCAGCAGCTGGGTGGCGGGAGAGGGATCTAGCACAGATACGCAGTATTTT. Protein: CASSWVAGEGSSTDTQYF.